This entry is about one T cell receptor (beta chain). This sample is drawn from a study of blood T cell repertoires in COVID-19. Profiling relied on immunoSEQ multiplex PCR, and the TCRdb table lists in-frame clones only, not all of them. The sample lists fewer than 250,000 clones, roughly nine tenths occurring once. This TCR came from a man in his sixties or seventies with acute or convalescent COVID-19. What was sequenced was peripheral blood.

The CDR3 nucleotides are TGTGCCAGCAGCTTAGCGGGACAGTTCACAGATACGCAGTATTTT. This translates into CASSLAGQFTDTQYF. The gene calls are TRBV7-9 and TRBJ2-3, with 7 bases aligning to TRBD1. The CDR3 loop spans 15 amino acids. Germline V CDR1 and CDR2: SEHNR, FQNEAQ (reference sequence). The J segment lost 2 bases and the V segment lost 0 bases, leaving 2 bases of the junction unmatched.